This T cell receptor (beta chain) was sequenced in a study of blood T cell repertoires in COVID-19. The repertoire was sequenced with immunoSEQ multiplex PCR; TCRdb's copy has only in-frame clones and lacks some. The table records about 200,000 clones, roughly 90% of them present only once. The CDR3 consists of 16 residues. The germline gives CDR1 SNHLY, CDR2 FYNNEI. The V gene lost 7 bases and the J gene lost 4 bases, with 23 bases spanning the gap. This clonotype was obtained from a man aged 45-60 years with COVID-19, enrolled during active disease. This chain joins TRBV2 and TRBJ2-7, with D perhaps TRBD1 (6 bases). What was sequenced was peripheral blood. CDR3 sequence reads: CASNEPITGQRYEQYF. DNA of the CDR3: TGTGCCAGCAATGAGCCTATAACAGGGCAGAGGTACGAGCAGTACTTC.